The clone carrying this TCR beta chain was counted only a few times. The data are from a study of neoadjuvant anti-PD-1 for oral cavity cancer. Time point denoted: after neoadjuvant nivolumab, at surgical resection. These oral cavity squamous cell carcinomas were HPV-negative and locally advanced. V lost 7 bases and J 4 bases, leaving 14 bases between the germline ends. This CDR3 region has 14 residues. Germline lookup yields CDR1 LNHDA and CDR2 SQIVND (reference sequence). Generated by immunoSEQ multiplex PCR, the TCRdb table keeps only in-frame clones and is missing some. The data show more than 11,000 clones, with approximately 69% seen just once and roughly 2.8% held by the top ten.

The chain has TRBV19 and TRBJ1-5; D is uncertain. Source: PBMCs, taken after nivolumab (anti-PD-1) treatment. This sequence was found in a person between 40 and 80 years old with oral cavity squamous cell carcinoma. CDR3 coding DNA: TGTGCCAGTACCCCTCAAGGGTGGAATCAGCCCCAGCATTTT. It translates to CASTPQGWNQPQHF.